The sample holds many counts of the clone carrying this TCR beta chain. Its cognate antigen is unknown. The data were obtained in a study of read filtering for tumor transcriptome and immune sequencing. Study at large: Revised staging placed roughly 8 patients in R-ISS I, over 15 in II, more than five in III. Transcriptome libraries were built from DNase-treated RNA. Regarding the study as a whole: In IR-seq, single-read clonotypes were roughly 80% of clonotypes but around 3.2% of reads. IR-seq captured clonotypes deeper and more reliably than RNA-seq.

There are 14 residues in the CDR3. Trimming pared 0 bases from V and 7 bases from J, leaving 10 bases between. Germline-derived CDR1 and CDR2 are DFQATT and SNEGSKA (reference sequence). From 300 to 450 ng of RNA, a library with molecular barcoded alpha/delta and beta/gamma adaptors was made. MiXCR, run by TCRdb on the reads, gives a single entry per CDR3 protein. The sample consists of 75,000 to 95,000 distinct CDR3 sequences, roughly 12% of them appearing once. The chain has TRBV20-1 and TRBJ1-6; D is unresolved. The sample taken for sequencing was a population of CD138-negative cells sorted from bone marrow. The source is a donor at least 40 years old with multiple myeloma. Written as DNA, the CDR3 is TGCAGTGCTAGAGATAGAGGCGGGAATTCACCCCTCCACTTT. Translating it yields CSARDRGGNSPLHF.